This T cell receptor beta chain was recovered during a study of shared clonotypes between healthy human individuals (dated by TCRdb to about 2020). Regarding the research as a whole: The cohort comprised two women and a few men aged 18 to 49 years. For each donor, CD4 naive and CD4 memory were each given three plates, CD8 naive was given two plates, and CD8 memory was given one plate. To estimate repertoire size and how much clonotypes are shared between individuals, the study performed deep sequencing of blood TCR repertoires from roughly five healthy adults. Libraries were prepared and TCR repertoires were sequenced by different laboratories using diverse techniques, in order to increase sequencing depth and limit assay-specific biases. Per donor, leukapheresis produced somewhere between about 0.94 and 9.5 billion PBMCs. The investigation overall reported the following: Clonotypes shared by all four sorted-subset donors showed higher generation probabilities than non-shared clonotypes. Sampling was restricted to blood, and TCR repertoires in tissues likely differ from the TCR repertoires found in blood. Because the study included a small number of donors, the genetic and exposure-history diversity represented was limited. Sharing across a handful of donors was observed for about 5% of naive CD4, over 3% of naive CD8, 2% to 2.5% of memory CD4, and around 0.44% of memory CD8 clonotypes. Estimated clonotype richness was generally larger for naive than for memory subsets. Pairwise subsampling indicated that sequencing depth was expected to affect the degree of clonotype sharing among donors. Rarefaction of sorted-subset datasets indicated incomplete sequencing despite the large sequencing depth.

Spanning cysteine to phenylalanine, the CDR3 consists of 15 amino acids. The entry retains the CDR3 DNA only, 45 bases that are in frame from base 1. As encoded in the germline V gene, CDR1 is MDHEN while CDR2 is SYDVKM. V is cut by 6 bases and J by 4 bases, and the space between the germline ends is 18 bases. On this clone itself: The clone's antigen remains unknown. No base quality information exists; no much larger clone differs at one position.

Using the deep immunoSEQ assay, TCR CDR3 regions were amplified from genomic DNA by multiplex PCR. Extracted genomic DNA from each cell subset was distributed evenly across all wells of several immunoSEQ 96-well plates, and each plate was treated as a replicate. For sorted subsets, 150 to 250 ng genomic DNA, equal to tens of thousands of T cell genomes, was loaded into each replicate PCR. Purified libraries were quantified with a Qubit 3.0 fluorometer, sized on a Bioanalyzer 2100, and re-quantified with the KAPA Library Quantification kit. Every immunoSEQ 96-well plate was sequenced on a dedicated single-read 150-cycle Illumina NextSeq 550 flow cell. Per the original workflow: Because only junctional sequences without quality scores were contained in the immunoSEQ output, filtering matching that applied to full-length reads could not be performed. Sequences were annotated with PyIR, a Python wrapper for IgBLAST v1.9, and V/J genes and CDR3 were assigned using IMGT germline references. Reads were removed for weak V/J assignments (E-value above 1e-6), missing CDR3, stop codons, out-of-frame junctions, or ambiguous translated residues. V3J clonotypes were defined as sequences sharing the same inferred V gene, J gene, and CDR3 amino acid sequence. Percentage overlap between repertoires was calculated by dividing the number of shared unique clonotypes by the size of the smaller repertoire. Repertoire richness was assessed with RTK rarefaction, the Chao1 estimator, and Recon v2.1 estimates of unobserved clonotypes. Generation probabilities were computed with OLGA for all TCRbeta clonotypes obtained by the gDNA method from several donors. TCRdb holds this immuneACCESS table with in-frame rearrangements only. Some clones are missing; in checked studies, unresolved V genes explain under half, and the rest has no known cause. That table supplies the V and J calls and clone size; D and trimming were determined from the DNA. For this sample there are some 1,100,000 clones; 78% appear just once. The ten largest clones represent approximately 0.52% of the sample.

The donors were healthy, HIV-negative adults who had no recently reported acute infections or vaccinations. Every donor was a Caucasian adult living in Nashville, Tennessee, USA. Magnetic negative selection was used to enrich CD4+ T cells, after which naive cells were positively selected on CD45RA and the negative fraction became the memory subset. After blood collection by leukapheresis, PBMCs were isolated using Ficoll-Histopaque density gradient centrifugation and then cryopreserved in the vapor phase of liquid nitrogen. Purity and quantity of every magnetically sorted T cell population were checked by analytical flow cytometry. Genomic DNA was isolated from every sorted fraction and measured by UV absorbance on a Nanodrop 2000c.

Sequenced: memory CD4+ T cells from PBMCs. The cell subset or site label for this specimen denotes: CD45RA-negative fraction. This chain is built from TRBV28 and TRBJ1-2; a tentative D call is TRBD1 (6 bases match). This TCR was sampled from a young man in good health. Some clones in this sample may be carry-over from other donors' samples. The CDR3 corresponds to CASSLGGIRIYGYTF. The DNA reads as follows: TGTGCCAGCAGCTTAGGGGGGATTAGGATCTATGGCTACACCTTC.